This T cell receptor beta chain was documented in a study of OX40 agonist ivuxolimab in advanced cancers. Study overall: Patients were treated with intravenous ivuxolimab, dosed at 0.01 to 10 mg/kg and infused every 2 weeks.

CDR1 SNHLY and CDR2 FYNNEI come from the germline V gene. V lost 3 bases, J lost 7 bases, and 9 bases lay in between. The CDR3 runs 13 residues. TCRdb's table, derived via immunoSEQ multiplex PCR, lists solely in-frame clones and lacks some. Of tens of thousands of clones listed, around 90% are singletons. This clonotype was obtained from an adult with an advanced solid tumor such as melanoma, head and neck, liver or kidney cancer. The sequencing used CD4+ or CD8+ T cells sorted from blood, collected in a trial of the OX40 agonist ivuxolimab. J is TRBJ2-2 and V is TRBV2, with D maybe TRBD2 (5 bases). CDR3 in DNA: TGTGCCAGCAGTGACGGAGGAGTCGGGGAGCTGTTTTTT. It specifies CASSDGGVGELFF.